This T cell receptor (beta chain) was observed in a study of blood T cell repertoires in COVID-19. TCRdb's copy holds only in-frame clones and misses some; the assay was immunoSEQ multiplex PCR. The sample includes about 400,000 clones, around nine tenths of them seen just once. The V gene's germline CDR1 is ENHRY and CDR2 SYGVKD. The germline V and J ends were trimmed by 7 bases and 2 bases, with 4 bases remaining between them. CDR3 size: 11 residues. V and J are TRBV10-3 and TRBJ2-3; no clear D gene. The sample comprised PBMCs or T cells enriched from blood (not recorded which). The receptor comes from a woman in her twenties or thirties who had recovered from COVID-19. In DNA, the CDR3 is TGTGCCATCACAAACACAGATACGCAGTATTTT. The encoded protein is CAITNTDTQYF.